The 9 T cell receptor beta chains listed next were all sequenced from one sample in a study of blood T cell repertoires in COVID-19. Assay: immunoSEQ multiplex PCR; the TCRdb copy retains only in-frame clones and omits some. The data hold about 220,000 clones, with under 90% observed a single time. The sample consisted of peripheral blood. The receptors here all came from a woman of 80 years or more with acute or convalescent COVID-19.

The chain employs TRBV6-1 and TRBJ1-5; TRBD1 might be the D (5 bases). V lost 2 bases and J 1 base, leaving 12 bases between the germline ends. The V gene's germline CDR1 is MNHNS and CDR2 SASEGT. The CDR3 length is 16 residues. The CDR3: CASSERQGGSNQPQHF. The CDR3 nucleotides are TGTGCCAGCAGTGAACGGCAGGGAGGGAGCAATCAGCCCCAGCATTTT.

The genes are TRBV19 and TRBJ2-3; 9 bases fit TRBD2. The CDR3 consists of 16 residues. Per the germline V gene, CDR1 is LNHDA and CDR2 is SQIVND (reference sequence). With V trimmed by 1 base and J by 3 bases, 5 bases remained unmatched. DNA of the CDR3: TGTGCCAGTAGTATAGGAAATAGCGGGGGTACAGATACGCAGTATTTT. Its translation: CASSIGNSGGTDTQYF.

In its sample, this clone was seen a few times. This chain connects TRBV21-1 to TRBJ2-2; no DNA check was done on the table's D call, TRBD1. TRBV21-1 is noted as a pseudogene. CDR3 size: 17 residues. The CDR3 region is CASSKGRTGDNTGELFF. CDR3 nucleotide sequence: TGTGCCAGCAGCAAGGGAAGGACAGGCGATAACACCGGGGAGCTGTTTTTT.

The rearrangement links TRBV7-2 to TRBJ1-4; tentative D call: TRBD1 (5 bases). Trimming took off 6 bases at V and 5 bases at J, with 16 bases between the two ends. CDR1 and CDR2 (germline): SGHTA, FQGNSA. The CDR3 sequence is 15 residues long. CDR3 amino acids: CASSPDSRLNEKLFF. In nucleotides, the CDR3 is TGTGCCAGCAGTCCCGACAGTCGACTGAATGAAAAACTGTTTTTT. Complete variable domain (other parts from reference TRBV7-2 and TRBJ1-4): GAGVSQSPSNKVTEKGKDVELRCDPISGHTALYWYRQSLGQGLEFLIYFQGNSAPDKSGLPSDRFSAERTGGSVSTLTIQRTQQEDSAVYLCASSPDSRLNEKLFFGSGTQLSVL.

V is TRBV2 and J is TRBJ1-5, with a possible D match to TRBD1 (5 bases). The CDR3 length is 15 residues. Trimming removed 1 base at V and 7 bases at J, with 14 bases between. Germline CDR1 SNHLY, CDR2 FYNNEI. The DNA of the CDR3 is TGTGCCAGCAGTGAAGGGCGGGGGGAATGGCAGCCCCAGCATTTT. Translated: CASSEGRGEWQPQHF.

This clone came up once. The chain combines TRBV4-3 with TRBJ1-4; D is ambiguous. There are 14 residues in the CDR3. The V gene lost 0 bases and the J gene lost 7 bases, with 9 bases spanning the gap. Germline V gene lookup returns CDR1 LGHNA and CDR2 YSLEER. The CDR3 nucleotides read TGCGCCAGCAGCCAAGATTTGGCTAGTGAAAAACTGTTTTTT. Encoded protein: CASSQDLASEKLFF.

The chain uses TRBV6-5 and TRBJ1-1, with D tentatively TRBD1 (6 bases). The length of the CDR3 is 13 residues. Germline V gene data show CDR1 as MNHEY and CDR2 as SVGAGI. The CDR3 loop reads CVVWGGRRTEAFF. CDR3 nucleotide sequence: TGTGTCGTATGGGGGGGGCGCCGCACTGAAGCTTTCTTT.

V gene TRBV2 combines with J gene TRBJ2-1; D may be TRBD1 (6 bases). The CDR3 covers 13 residues. The V and J ends lost 4 bases and 5 bases respectively, with 9 bases between them. Germline V CDR1 and CDR2: SNHLY, FYNNEI. This chain's CDR3 is CASSGTVNNEQFF. The CDR3 coding sequence is TGTGCCAGCAGTGGGACAGTGAACAATGAGCAGTTCTTC.

This clone was observed a single time. V is TRBV5-1 and J is TRBJ2-7; TRBD2 matches at 11 bases. V dropped 1 base and J dropped 4; count of bases not matched to a gene: 4. Germline V lookup: CDR1 SGHRS, CDR2 YFSETQ. There are 15 residues in the CDR3. The CDR3 nucleotides read TGCGCCAGCAGCTTGACGACTAGCGGGGAGTACGAGCAGTACTTC. Protein product: CASSLTTSGEYEQYF.